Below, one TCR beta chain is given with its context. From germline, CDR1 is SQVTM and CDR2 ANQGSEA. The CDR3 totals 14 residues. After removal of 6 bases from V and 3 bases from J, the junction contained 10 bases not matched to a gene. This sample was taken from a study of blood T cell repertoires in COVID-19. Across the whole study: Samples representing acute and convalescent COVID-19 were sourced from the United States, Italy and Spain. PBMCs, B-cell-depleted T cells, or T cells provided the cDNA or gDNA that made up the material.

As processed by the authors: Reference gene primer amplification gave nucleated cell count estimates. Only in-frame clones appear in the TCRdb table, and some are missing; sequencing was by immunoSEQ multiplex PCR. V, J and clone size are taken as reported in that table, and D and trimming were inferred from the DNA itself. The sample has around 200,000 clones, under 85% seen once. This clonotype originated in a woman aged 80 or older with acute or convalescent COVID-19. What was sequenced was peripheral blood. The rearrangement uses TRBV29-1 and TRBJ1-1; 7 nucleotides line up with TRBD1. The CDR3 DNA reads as TGCAGCGTCGAAAGACAGGGCCACGACACTGAAGCTTTCTTT. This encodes CSVERQGHDTEAFF.